The next 30 T cell receptor beta chains were all read from a single sample in a study of T-cell memory formation after mild COVID-19. TCRdb reanalysed the 5' RACE reads using MiXCR and keeps one entry per CDR3 protein. The table records about 310,000 distinct CDR3 sequences, approximately 19% of them present only once. The sample taken for sequencing was PBMCs or a T cell subset sorted from them (not recorded which). Receptors were obtained from a man between 18 and 29 years old who had mild COVID-19 (a few samples of this study predate the infection). Cell type and time point are not known.

The chain links TRBV7-9 to TRBJ2-7; 7 bases are shared with TRBD1. V was pared by 1 base and J by 7 bases, with 7 bases of the junction left unmatched. There are 14 residues in the CDR3. Per the germline V gene, CDR1 is SEHNR and CDR2 is FQNEAQ (reference sequence). The CDR3 coding sequence is TGTGCCAGCAGCTTAGGGGGACAGCCACTGGAGCAGTACTTC. It encodes CASSLGGQPLEQYF.

The gene calls are TRBV10-3 and TRBJ2-3; 9 bases match TRBD2. In germline, CDR1 is ENHRY, CDR2 SYGVKD. The CDR3 has 14 amino acids. Trimming at V came to 4 bases and at J to 4 bases, leaving 3 bases not matched to a gene. The CDR3 bases are TGTGCCATCAGTGGAGCGGGGGGCCCAGATACGCAGTATTTT. Its translation: CAISGAGGPDTQYF.

This sequence joins TRBV4-3 and TRBJ2-2, with TRBD1 matching over 7 bases. CDR1 and CDR2 (germline): LGHNA, YSLEER. The CDR3 has 15 residues. Germline trimming cut 1 base from V and 4 bases from J; bases unmatched to any gene: 3. The CDR3 sequence: CASSQGTGPTGELFF. DNA for the CDR3: TGCGCCAGCAGCCAAGGGACAGGTCCCACCGGGGAGCTGTTTTTT.

This CDR3 reads CASSSEGQGSAIYF. The CDR3 nucleotides are TGTGCCAGCAGCTCCGAGGGACAGGGGTCCGCCATATATTTT. V usage is TRBV7-2 and J usage is TRBJ1-3; 10 nucleotides agree with TRBD1. The trim removed 4 bases at V and 11 bases at J, leaving 8 bases unmatched. Germline CDR1 SGHTA, CDR2 FQGNSA. The length of the CDR3 is 14 residues. Full variable domain (missing parts from reference TRBV7-2 and TRBJ1-3): GAGVSQSPSNKVTEKGKDVELRCDPISGHTALYWYRQSLGQGLEFLIYFQGNSAPDKSGLPSDRFSAERTGGSVSTLTIQRTQQEDSAVYLCASSSEGQGSAIYFGEGSWLTVV.

The chain employs TRBV5-1 and TRBJ1-3; D perhaps matches TRBD1 (5 bases). V was trimmed by 4 bases and J by 4 bases, leaving 9 bases between them. From germline, CDR1 is SGHRS and CDR2 YFSETQ. The CDR3 spans 13 residues. The CDR3 region has the DNA TGCGCCAGCAGCCGGGACGCAGGAAACACCATATATTTT. This gives the protein CASSRDAGNTIYF.

The chain carries TRBV20-1 and TRBJ2-1; D is ambiguous. The CDR3 has 12 residues. Germline CDR1 is DFQATT and CDR2 is SNEGSKA (reference sequence). The ends were cut back, 7 bases at V and 0 bases at J, with 7 bases in the middle. The CDR3 DNA follows: TGCAGTGGCCGGGCCTCCTACAATGAGCAGTTCTTC. Its protein product is CSGRASYNEQFF.

The chain uses TRBV20-1 and TRBJ1-3; weak D call: TRBD1 (6 bases). Trimming shortened V by 3 bases and J by 3 bases, and 21 bases separated the two germline ends. Germline V gene lookup returns CDR1 DFQATT and CDR2 SNEGSKA (reference sequence). The CDR3 runs 17 residues. This CDR3 is CSARGGRLGELGNTIYF. The CDR3 nucleotides read TGCAGTGCTAGGGGGGGCCGCTTGGGGGAACTTGGAAACACCATATATTTT.

In its sample, this clonotype was seen many times. The chain carries TRBV7-2 and TRBJ2-1, with 13 bases that match TRBD2. CDR3 length: 16 residues. The V segment lost 4 bases and the J segment 6 bases; nucleotides outside the gene matches: 6. Germline V gives CDR1 SGHTA, CDR2 FQGNSA. The CDR3 region has the DNA TGTGCCAGCAGCTCATGGCGACTAGCGGGGGGCAATGAGCAGTTCTTC. Its protein is CASSSWRLAGGNEQFF.

This clonotype has ten or more counts. The V call is TRBV25-1, the J call TRBJ2-7, with D uncertain. V gave up 5 bases and J gave up 3 bases, with 14 bases separating them. The CDR3 runs 14 residues. Per the germline V gene, CDR1 is MGHDK and CDR2 is SYGVNS. CDR3 in amino acids: CASSPQTPHYEQYF. CDR3 bases: TGTGCCAGCAGTCCACAAACTCCGCACTACGAGCAGTACTTC.

The CDR3 bases are TGTGCCAGCAGTTTAATTGGGCAGCCCCAGCATTTT. This sequence encodes CASSLIGQPQHF. The gene calls are TRBV27 and TRBJ1-5; D unclear. V lost 2 bases and J lost 7, with 6 bases in between. From germline, CDR1 is MNHEY and CDR2 SMNVEV (reference sequence). CDR3 length equals 12 residues.

This clonotype appeared a few times. The gene calls are TRBV11-2 and TRBJ2-1, with 14 bases identical to TRBD2. The junction had 4 bases not matched to a gene; V was cut back by 5 bases and J by 4 bases. Germline V CDR1 and CDR2: SGHAT, FQNNGV. This CDR3 is built from 16 residues. The DNA for the CDR3 is TGTGCCAGCAGCACCGGGACTAGCGGGGGTTACAATGAGCAGTTCTTC. It yields the protein CASSTGTSGGYNEQFF.

CDR3 loop: CASSSPVGRATNEKLFF. The CDR3 nucleotides are TGTGCCAGCAGCTCCCCAGTAGGGAGAGCAACTAATGAAAAACTGTTTTTT. The rearrangement uses TRBV7-9 and TRBJ1-4; D is ambiguous. V gave up 4 bases and J gave up 0 bases, with 15 bases separating them. This CDR3 is 17 amino acids long. Germline V CDR1 and CDR2: SEHNR, FQNEAQ (reference sequence).

The chain uses TRBV18 and TRBJ2-7, with a possible D match to TRBD1 (5 bases). The CDR3 runs 19 residues. V was pared by 3 bases and J by 6 bases, with 30 bases between. From germline, CDR1 is KGHSH and CDR2 LQKENI. The CDR3 is CASSPSQARSGLGLGEQYV. In DNA form, the CDR3 reads TGTGCCAGCTCACCCTCACAGGCCCGCAGTGGGCTAGGCCTGGGCGAGCAGTACGTC.

This clonotype occurred many times. V and J are TRBV7-6 and TRBJ2-2; TRBD2 might be the D (5 bases). Per germline, CDR1 SGHVS and CDR2 FNYEAQ. Trimming pared 5 bases from V and 6 bases from J, leaving 10 bases between. The CDR3 totals 13 residues. The CDR3 reads CASSPRGPGELFF. The CDR3 DNA reads as TGTGCCAGCAGCCCCCGAGGGCCCGGGGAGCTGTTTTTT.

This clonotype has more than one count but fewer than ten. V usage is TRBV7-3 and J usage is TRBJ2-3, with 9 bases aligning to TRBD1. This CDR3 is built from 15 residues. V lost 4 bases, J lost 2 bases, and 4 bases stayed unmatched. The germline V gene encodes CDR1 SGHTA and CDR2 FQGTGA. CDR3 amino acids: CASSSGQGYTDTQYF. CDR3 sequence (DNA): TGTGCCAGCAGCTCGGGACAGGGATACACAGATACGCAGTATTTT. The full variable domain, in which reference TRBV7-3 and TRBJ2-3 provide the parts outside the CDR3, is GAGVSQTPSNKVTEKGKYVELRCDPISGHTALYWYRQSLGQGPEFLIYFQGTGAADDSGLPNDRFFAVRPEGSVSTLKIQRTERGDSAVYLCASSSGQGYTDTQYFGPGTRLTVL.

The rearrangement links TRBV18 to TRBJ1-1, with 8 bases fitting TRBD1. The CDR3 totals 11 residues. Unmatched junction bases numbered 1, after V lost 6 bases and J lost 7 bases. CDR1 is KGHSH and CDR2 is LQKENI in the germline V gene. This chain's CDR3 is CASSTGDEAFF. As DNA, the CDR3 is TGTGCCAGCTCGACAGGGGATGAAGCTTTCTTT.

This clonotype was observed a handful of times. This chain joins TRBV9 and TRBJ2-2; TRBD1 agrees at 8 bases. Germline CDR1 and CDR2: SGDLS and YYNGEE. Trimming took 3 bases from V and 7 from J; bases not matched to a gene: 5. The CDR3 contains 14 residues. The CDR3 loop reads CASSERQGFGELFF. For the CDR3, the DNA is TGTGCCAGCAGCGAGAGACAGGGGTTCGGGGAGCTGTTTTTT.

This clonotype was counted only a few times. This chain links TRBV3-1 with TRBJ1-5; D might be TRBD1 (5 bases). Germline V gene sequence: CDR1 LGHDT, CDR2 YNNKEL (reference sequence). The CDR3 covers 17 residues. V lost 0 bases to trimming and J lost 6 bases, with 18 bases between them. The DNA of the CDR3 is TGTGCCAGCAGCCAAGATCCGAACCGGTCGGGGCTTCAGCCCCAGCATTTT. Translating it yields CASSQDPNRSGLQPQHF.

J is TRBJ2-3 and V is TRBV5-1; 14 positions agree with TRBD2. The germline gives CDR1 SGHRS, CDR2 YFSETQ. This CDR3 contains 16 residues. The junction had 1 base not matched to a gene; V was cut back by 3 bases and J by 1 base. The chain's CDR3 is CASSWGLAGGTDTQYF. The CDR3 DNA reads TGCGCCAGCAGCTGGGGACTAGCGGGGGGCACAGATACGCAGTATTTT.

This clonotype was counted at least ten times. V usage is TRBV7-9 and J usage is TRBJ1-1; 10 bases are shared with TRBD1. The CDR3 covers 13 residues. The V segment lost 11 bases and the J segment 3 bases; nucleotides outside the gene matches: 6. Germline V gene sequence: CDR1 SEHNR, CDR2 FQNEAQ (reference sequence). The CDR3: CASRQGADTEAFF. As DNA, the CDR3 is TGTGCCTCCCGACAGGGGGCGGACACTGAAGCTTTCTTT.

V is TRBV12-3 or TRBV12-4 and J is TRBJ1-1; 9 bases fit TRBD1. J was trimmed by 4 bases and V by 3 bases; bases with no gene match: 3. The CDR3 has 14 residues. CDR3 protein: CASSFGQGFTEAFF. The CDR3, as DNA: TGTGCCAGCAGTTTCGGACAGGGGTTCACTGAAGCTTTCTTT.

V usage is TRBV11-2 and J usage is TRBJ1-6, with no clear D. The CDR3 covers 16 residues. Germline V gives CDR1 SGHAT, CDR2 FQNNGV. The ends were cut back, 5 bases at V and 14 bases at J, with 25 bases in the middle. CDR3 in amino acids: CASSPQALRVTEALHF. The CDR3 DNA reads as TGTGCCAGCAGCCCTCAGGCCTTAAGGGTAACGGAGGCCCTCCACTTT.

The chain has TRBV14 and TRBJ2-7, with D perhaps matching TRBD2 (6 bases). CDR3 length: 14 residues. The germline CDR1 and CDR2 sequences are SGHDN and FVKESK. V lost 3 bases to trimming and J lost 6 bases, with 15 bases between them. DNA for the CDR3: TGTGCCAGCAGCCACCTGGGAGGCCCTCGCGAGCAGTACTTC. As protein: CASSHLGGPREQYF.

The chain employs TRBV5-1 and TRBJ1-2, with D unclear. Deletions cut 2 bases from V and 3 bases from J, with 11 bases between. This CDR3 is built from 14 residues. Germline V lookup: CDR1 SGHRS, CDR2 YFSETQ. CDR3: CASSLEPEDYGYTF. CDR3 coding DNA: TGCGCCAGCAGCTTAGAGCCAGAGGACTATGGCTACACCTTC.

The chain combines TRBV7-6 with TRBJ2-5, with no clear D. V lost 3 bases to trimming and J lost 5 bases, with 19 bases between them. The CDR3 spans 16 residues. CDR1 and CDR2 (germline): SGHVS, FNYEAQ. The CDR3 DNA is TGTGCCAGCAGCTTCTGGAGCGTTCAGCTGGGGGAGACCCAGTACTTC. Its translation is CASSFWSVQLGETQYF.

The rearrangement uses TRBV5-1 and TRBJ2-7; no clear D gene. V shed 2 bases and J shed 4 bases, with 10 bases lying between them. CDR1 SGHRS and CDR2 YFSETQ come from the germline V gene. The CDR3 has 13 amino acids. For the CDR3, the DNA is TGCGCCAGCAGCTTCCGGACGGCTTACGAGCAGTACTTC. Protein: CASSFRTAYEQYF.

J is TRBJ2-7 and V is TRBV5-4; 9 nucleotides match TRBD2. Germline lookup yields CDR1 SGHNT and CDR2 YYREEE (reference sequence). Unmatched junction bases numbered 3, after V lost 3 bases and J lost 5 bases. The CDR3 runs 13 residues. The CDR3, as DNA: TGTGCCAGCAGCTGGGGGACTAGCCACGAGCAGTACTTC. This encodes CASSWGTSHEQYF.

In its sample, this clonotype was seen many times. The chain carries TRBV3-1 and TRBJ2-3; maybe TRBD2 (6 bases). V lost 4 bases and J 3 bases, leaving 11 bases between the germline ends. The CDR3 is 14 amino acids. CDR1 and CDR2 from the germline V gene are LGHDT and YNNKEL (reference sequence). The CDR3 bases are TGTGCCAGCAGCCGGCTGGCGGGGACAGATACGCAGTATTTT. Translating it yields CASSRLAGTDTQYF.

This clonotype was found a few times. The chain links TRBV7-8 to TRBJ2-5; possible D gene TRBD2, 6 bases. This CDR3 comprises 15 residues. In germline, CDR1 is SGHVS, CDR2 FQNEAQ. The V end was cut by 5 bases, the J end by 7 bases, with 20 bases between. The CDR3 protein is CASSPSPGAQRTQYF. DNA of the CDR3: TGTGCCAGCAGCCCAAGTCCGGGAGCTCAGCGGACCCAGTACTTC.

V usage is TRBV6-2 or TRBV6-3 and J usage is TRBJ2-2; no clear D. CDR1 and CDR2 from the germline V gene are MNHEY and SVGEGT. The ends were cut back, 6 bases at V and 6 bases at J, with 17 bases in the middle. This CDR3 is built from 15 residues. Here the CDR3 reads CASSQTRSGAGELFF. The CDR3 DNA is TGTGCCAGCAGCCAGACCAGAAGTGGGGCCGGGGAGCTGTTTTTT.